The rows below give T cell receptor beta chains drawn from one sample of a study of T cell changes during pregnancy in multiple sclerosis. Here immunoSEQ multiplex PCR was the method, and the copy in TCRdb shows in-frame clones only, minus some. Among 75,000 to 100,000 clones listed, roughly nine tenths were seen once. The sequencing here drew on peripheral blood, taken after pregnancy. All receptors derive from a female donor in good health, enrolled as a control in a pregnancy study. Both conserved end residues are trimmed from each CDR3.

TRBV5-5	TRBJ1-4	ASSSDVNQGEEKLF
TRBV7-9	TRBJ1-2	ASSSVGRGVYGYT
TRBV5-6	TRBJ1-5	ASSSQGRSNQPQH
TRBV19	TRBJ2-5	ASSILKGQGSETQY
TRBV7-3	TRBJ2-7	ASSARSGTGLSEQY
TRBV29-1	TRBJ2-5	SVGSVGGGTQETQY
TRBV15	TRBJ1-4	ATSSFRTGLNEKLF
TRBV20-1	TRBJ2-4	SVDRENIQY
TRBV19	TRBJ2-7	ATSWTGGAYEQY
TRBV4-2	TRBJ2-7	ASSQLQGTGGGSYEQY
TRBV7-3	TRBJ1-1	ASSLAVGGANTEAF
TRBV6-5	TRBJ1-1	ASRTRLGNTEAF
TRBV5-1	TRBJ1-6	ASSLSPGQGNSPLH
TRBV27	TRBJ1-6	ASIRDRVWDSPLH
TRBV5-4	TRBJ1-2	ASSPGRTGNYGYT
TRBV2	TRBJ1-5	ASSSALTELSNQPQH
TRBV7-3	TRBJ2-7	ASSRGGSYEQY
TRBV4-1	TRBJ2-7	ASSHETGGASEQY
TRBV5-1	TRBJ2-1	ASSLEDRSYNEQF
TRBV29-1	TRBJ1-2	SVEGVRSYT
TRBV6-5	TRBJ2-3	ASSYSGLAATDTQY
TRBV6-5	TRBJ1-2	ASSLGGGYT
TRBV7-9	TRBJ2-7	ASSPQGLYEQY
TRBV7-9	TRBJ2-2	ASTVNGQGYTGELF
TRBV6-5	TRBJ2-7	ASTRGGVEQY
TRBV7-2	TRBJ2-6	ASSLGQANVLT
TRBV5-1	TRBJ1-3	ASSLDGTAGNTIY
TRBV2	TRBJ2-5	ASSVTGDGSGGQY
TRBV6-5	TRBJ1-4	ASSPGQGKLF
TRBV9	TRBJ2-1	ASSSSGGVFSEQF
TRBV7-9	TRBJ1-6	ASSSSGQVGNSPLH
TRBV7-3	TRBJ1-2	ASSPRGGAANGYT
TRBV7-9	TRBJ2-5	ASSFGAGGPQETQY
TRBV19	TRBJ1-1	ASSTPVPPEAF
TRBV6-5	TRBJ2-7	ASGVIYEQY
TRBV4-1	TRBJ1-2	ASSQVPEGYGYT
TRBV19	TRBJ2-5	ASTLRGGAVQETQY
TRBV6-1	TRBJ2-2	ASHRTGRFGELF
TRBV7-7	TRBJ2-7	ASSLGPIYEQY
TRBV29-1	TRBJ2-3	SGGGRTDTQY
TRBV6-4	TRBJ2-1	ASSRTSGGNEQF
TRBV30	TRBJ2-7	AWRDRGSREQY
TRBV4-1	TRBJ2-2	ASSTPGQGVTGELF
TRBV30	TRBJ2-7	AGGKSGGSYEQY
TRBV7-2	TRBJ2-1	ASSPRGRGPGGQF
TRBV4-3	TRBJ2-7	ASSQDRDSSYEQY
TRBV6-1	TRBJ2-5	ASSEAGGQGGQETQY
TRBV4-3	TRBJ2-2	ASSQESIDWGELF
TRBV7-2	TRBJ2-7	ASSLVGGQGLYEQY
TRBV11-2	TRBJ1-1	ASSPRQGGNTEAF
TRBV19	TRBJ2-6	ASSGGQGFPSGANVLT
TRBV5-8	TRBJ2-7	ASNTFPLAGV